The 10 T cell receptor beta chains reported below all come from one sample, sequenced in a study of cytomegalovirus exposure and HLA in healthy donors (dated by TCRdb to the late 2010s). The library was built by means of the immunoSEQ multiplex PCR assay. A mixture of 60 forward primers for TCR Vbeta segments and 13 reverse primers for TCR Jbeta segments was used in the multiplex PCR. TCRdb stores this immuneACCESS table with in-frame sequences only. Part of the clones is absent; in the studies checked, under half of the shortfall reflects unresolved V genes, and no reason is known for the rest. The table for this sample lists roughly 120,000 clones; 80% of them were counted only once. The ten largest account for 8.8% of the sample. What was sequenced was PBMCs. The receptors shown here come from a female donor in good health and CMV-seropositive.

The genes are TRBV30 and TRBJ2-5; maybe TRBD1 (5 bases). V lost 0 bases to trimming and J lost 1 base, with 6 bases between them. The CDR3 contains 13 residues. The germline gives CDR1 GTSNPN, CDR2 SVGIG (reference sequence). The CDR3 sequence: CAWSVGPQETQYF. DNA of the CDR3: TGTGCCTGGAGTGTGGGGCCCCAAGAGACCCAGTACTTC.

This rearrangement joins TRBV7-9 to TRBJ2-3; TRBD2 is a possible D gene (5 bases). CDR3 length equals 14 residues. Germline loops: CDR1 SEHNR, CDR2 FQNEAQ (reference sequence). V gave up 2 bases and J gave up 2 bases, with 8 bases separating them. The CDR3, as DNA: TGTGCCAGCAGCTTAACGGGGATCACAGATACGCAGTATTTT. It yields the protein CASSLTGITDTQYF.

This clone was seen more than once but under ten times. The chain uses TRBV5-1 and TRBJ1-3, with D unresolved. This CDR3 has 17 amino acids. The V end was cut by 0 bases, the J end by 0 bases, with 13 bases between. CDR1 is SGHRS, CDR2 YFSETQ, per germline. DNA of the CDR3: TGCGCCAGCAGCTTGGCCGAGGTTGGGAGCTCTGGAAACACCATATATTTT. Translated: CASSLAEVGSSGNTIYF.

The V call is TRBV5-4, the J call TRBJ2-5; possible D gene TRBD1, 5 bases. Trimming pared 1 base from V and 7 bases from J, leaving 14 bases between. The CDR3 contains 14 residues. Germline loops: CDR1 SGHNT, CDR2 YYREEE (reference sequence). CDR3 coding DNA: TGTGCCAGCAGCTTGCTTCAGGACACCTCGACCCAGTACTTC. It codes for CASSLLQDTSTQYF.

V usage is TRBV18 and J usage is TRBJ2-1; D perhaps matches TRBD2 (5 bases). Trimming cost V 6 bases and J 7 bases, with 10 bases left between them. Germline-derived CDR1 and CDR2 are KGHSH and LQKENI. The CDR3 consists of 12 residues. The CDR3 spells CASSDPGNEQFF. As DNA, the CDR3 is TGTGCCAGCTCGGACCCGGGAAATGAGCAGTTCTTC.

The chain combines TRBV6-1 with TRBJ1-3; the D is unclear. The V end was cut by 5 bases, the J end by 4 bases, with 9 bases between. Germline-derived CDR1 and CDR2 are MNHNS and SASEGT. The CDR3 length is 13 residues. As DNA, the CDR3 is TGTGCCAGCAGTACCAGACTGGGAAACACCATATATTTT. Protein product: CASSTRLGNTIYF.

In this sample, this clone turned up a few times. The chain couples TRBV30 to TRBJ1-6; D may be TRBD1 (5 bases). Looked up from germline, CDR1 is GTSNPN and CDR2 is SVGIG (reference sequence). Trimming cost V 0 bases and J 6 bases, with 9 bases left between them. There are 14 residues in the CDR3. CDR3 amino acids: CAWSVTDSNSPLHF. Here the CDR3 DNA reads TGTGCCTGGAGTGTAACCGACAGTAATTCACCCCTCCACTTT.

The DNA for the CDR3 is TGTGCCAGCAGTTTTTGGGAGGTCCCCTACAATGAGCAGTTCTTC. It yields the protein CASSFWEVPYNEQFF. The chain has TRBV27 and TRBJ2-1; the D gene is possibly TRBD2 (6 bases). The ends were cut back, 3 bases at V and 2 bases at J, with 11 bases in the middle. This CDR3 is built from 15 residues. CDR1 MNHEY and CDR2 SMNVEV come from the germline V gene (reference sequence).

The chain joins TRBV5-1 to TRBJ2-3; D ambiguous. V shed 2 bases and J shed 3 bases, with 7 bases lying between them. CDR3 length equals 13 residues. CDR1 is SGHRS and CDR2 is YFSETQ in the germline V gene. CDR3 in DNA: TGCGCCAGCAGCTTAGAGAGGACAGATACGCAGTATTTT. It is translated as CASSLERTDTQYF.

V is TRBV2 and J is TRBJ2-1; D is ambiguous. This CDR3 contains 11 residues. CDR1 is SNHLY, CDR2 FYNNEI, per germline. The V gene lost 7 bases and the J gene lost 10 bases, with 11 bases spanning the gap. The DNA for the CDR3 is TGTGCCAGCACCGAGGTACGCGAGCAGTTCTTC. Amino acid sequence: CASTEVREQFF.